These 5 T cell receptor beta chains originate from one sample sequenced in a study of spatial heterogeneity in lung cancer. TCRdb re-called the 5' RACE reads through MiXCR, storing one row per CDR3 protein. The sample has approximately 9,400 distinct CDR3 sequences; approximately 10% are singletons. No antigen has been identified for these receptors. The time point denotes: sample taken at primary tumor resection. Study-level results: Counts that tracked tumor mutation counts were those of expanded intratumoral alpha and beta TCRs.

The sample was lung tumor tissue, taken at surgery. The receptors come from a female donor with early-stage non-small cell lung cancer.

On this clonotype itself: A much larger clone differs from this one at a single base, so this may be a read error. This CDR3 reads CVSTQGAGETQYF. CDR3 DNA: TGTGTCAGCACGCAAGGGGCCGGAGAGACCCAGTACTTC. This sequence joins TRBV6-6 and TRBJ2-5, with D perhaps matching TRBD1 (5 bases). The CDR3 totals 13 residues. Germline V gene lookup returns CDR1 MNHNY and CDR2 SVGAGI (reference sequence).

This sequence joins TRBV6-2 or TRBV6-3 and TRBJ2-5; no clear D gene. This CDR3 region has 12 residues. V lost 5 bases and J lost 2, with 6 bases in between. The V gene's germline CDR1 is MNHEY and CDR2 SVGEGT. As DNA, the CDR3 is TGTGCCAGCAGTACTGATCAAGAGACCCAGTACTTC. Translation: CASSTDQETQYF.

CDR3 loop: CASSYSAGADTQYF. CDR3 bases: TGTGCCAGCAGTTACTCAGCGGGAGCGGATACGCAGTATTTT. The V call is TRBV6-5, the J call TRBJ2-3, with 8 bases fitting TRBD2. Germline V gene data show CDR1 as MNHEY and CDR2 as SVGAGI. J lost 6 bases, V lost 0 bases, and 2 bases had no gene match. This CDR3 has 14 residues.

This clonotype is medium-sized (0.01 to 0.1%) within its sample. The chain couples TRBV12-3 or TRBV12-4 to TRBJ2-1, with D unclear. V lost 5 bases, J lost 10 bases, and 9 bases lay in between. The CDR3 is 11 residues long. DNA for the CDR3: TGTGCCAGCAGTCCCAGAGACGAGCAGTTCTTC. Its translation: CASSPRDEQFF.

By its share, this clonotype is medium-sized (0.01 to 0.1%). This CDR3 is CASNPEGGEQFF. The CDR3 DNA follows: TGTGCCAGCAACCCAGAGGGCGGTGAGCAGTTCTTC. This sequence joins TRBV5-4 and TRBJ2-1, with D maybe TRBD2 (5 bases). Trimming stripped 6 bases from V and 9 bases from J, with 13 bases between. The CDR3 has 12 residues. Germline V lookup: CDR1 SGHNT, CDR2 YYREEE (reference sequence).